Reported below is one TCR beta chain. The data were obtained in a study of blood T cell repertoires in COVID-19. The wider study: Acute and convalescent COVID-19 samples came from the United States, Italy and Spain. The cDNA or gDNA used as material had been derived from T cells, B-cell-depleted T cells, or PBMCs.

The CDR3 is made up of 16 amino acids. Germline loops: CDR1 LNHDA, CDR2 SQIVND (reference sequence). With V trimmed by 4 bases and J by 3 bases, 10 bases remained unmatched. As processed by the authors: Counts of nucleated cells, estimated from reference gene primer amplification, were obtained. Profiled with immunoSEQ multiplex PCR; TCRdb holds only in-frame clones, not every one. The V and J calls and clone size were taken over from that table, and D and trimming were inferred from the DNA. Counted here are hundreds of thousands of clones, about four fifths occurring once; the ten biggest clones make up roughly 5%.

V is TRBV19 and J is TRBJ1-1; TRBD1 matches 8 bases. This receptor was taken from a woman aged 45-65 years who had been exposed to COVID-19. Sequenced: PBMCs or T cells enriched from blood (not recorded which). The chain's CDR3 is CASSRSAGGAHTEAFF. The CDR3 DNA follows: TGTGCCAGTAGTAGGTCGGCAGGGGGCGCGCACACTGAAGCTTTCTTT.